These 23 T cell receptor beta chains share one sample of origin, sequenced in a study of blood T cell repertoires in COVID-19. Clones were read by immunoSEQ multiplex PCR, and TCRdb kept only the in-frame ones, dropping some. The repertoire holds 200,000 to 250,000 clones, with roughly 83% as singletons. Sequenced material: peripheral blood. The receptors come from a woman in her fifties or sixties with acute or convalescent COVID-19.

This clone was seen a few times. The gene calls are TRBV28 and TRBJ2-3, with 10 bases that match TRBD1. The germline V gene encodes CDR1 MDHEN and CDR2 SYDVKM. There are 16 residues in the CDR3. The V segment lost 4 bases and the J segment 2 bases; nucleotides outside the gene matches: 6. The CDR3 coding sequence is TGTGCCAGCAGTTACCGGACAGGGGGATTCACAGATACGCAGTATTTT. Translated: CASSYRTGGFTDTQYF. Filled out from reference TRBV28 and TRBJ2-3, the complete variable domain reads DVKVTQSSRYLVKRTGEKVFLECVQDMDHENMFWYRQDPGLGLRLIYFSYDVKMKEKGDIPEGYSVSREKKERFSLILESASTNQTSMYLCASSYRTGGFTDTQYFGPGTRLTVL.

The chain couples TRBV7-2 to TRBJ1-1, with D possibly being TRBD1 (5 bases). Germline assignment: CDR1 SGHTA and CDR2 FQGNSA. The CDR3 loop spans 13 amino acids. Between the trimmed V and J ends, which lost 1 base and 7 bases, there was a span of 10 bases. The CDR3 region is CASSLGGEVEAFF. In nucleotides, the CDR3 is TGTGCCAGCAGCTTAGGGGGGGAGGTTGAAGCTTTCTTT.

This chain connects TRBV24-1 to TRBJ1-1; D is unclear. Trimming removed 9 bases at V and 5 bases at J, with 9 bases between. The CDR3 loop spans 11 amino acids. Germline V CDR1 and CDR2: KGHDR, SFDVKD. The CDR3 bases are TGTGCCACCGATGTGGAGACTGAAGCTTTCTTT. Its protein product is CATDVETEAFF.

The rearrangement joins TRBV6-5 to TRBJ1-1; maybe TRBD1 (6 bases). Germline V gene data show CDR1 as MNHEY and CDR2 as SVGAGI. The CDR3 runs 15 residues. V was pared by 4 bases and J by 1 base, with 13 bases between. In DNA, the CDR3 is TGTGCCAGCAGTTTGGGGGCGGGGGCGAACACTGAAGCTTTCTTT. This translates into CASSLGAGANTEAFF.

This chain uses TRBV11-3 with TRBJ2-5; 7 nucleotides agree with TRBD1. The V gene end was trimmed by 5 bases and the J gene end by 2 bases; junction bases not matched to a gene: 17. The germline V gene has CDR1 SGHNT and CDR2 YENEEA. CDR3 length equals 18 residues. The CDR3 sequence: CASSPRTGRGLGQETQYF. CDR3 in DNA: TGTGCCAGCAGCCCAAGGACTGGCAGGGGGTTGGGGCAAGAGACCCAGTACTTC.

This clone was counted between two and nine times. This chain connects TRBV29-1 to TRBJ1-1; TRBD1 might be the D (5 bases). CDR1 and CDR2 from the germline V gene are SQVTM and ANQGSEA. V gave up 4 bases and J gave up 1 base, with 13 bases separating them. The CDR3 is made up of 14 amino acids. This CDR3 reads CSVVRKRGNTEAFF. The CDR3, as DNA: TGCAGCGTTGTGCGGAAAAGGGGGAACACTGAAGCTTTCTTT. The variable domain in full, completed from reference TRBV29-1 and TRBJ1-1, reads SAVISQKPSRDICQRGTSLTIQCQVDSQVTMMFWYRQQPGQSLTLIATANQGSEATYESGFVIDKFPISRPNLTFSTLTVSNMSPEDSSIYLCSVVRKRGNTEAFFGQGTRLTVV.

The chain joins TRBV11-3 to TRBJ2-7; D is ambiguous. From germline, CDR1 is SGHNT and CDR2 YENEEA. CDR3 size: 13 residues. V was trimmed by 0 bases and J by 6 bases, leaving 9 bases between them. CDR3 nucleotides: TGTGCCAGCAGCTTAGACTCTTCGGTCGAGCAGTACTTC. It codes for CASSLDSSVEQYF.

The chain combines TRBV5-1 with TRBJ2-2; tentative D call: TRBD2 (5 bases). In germline, CDR1 is SGHRS, CDR2 YFSETQ. The CDR3 contains 15 residues. Trimming stripped 4 bases from V and 0 bases from J, with 10 bases between. The CDR3 loop is CASSPSGTNTGELFF. In nucleotides, the CDR3 is TGCGCCAGCAGCCCCTCGGGGACGAACACCGGGGAGCTGTTTTTT.

The V and J genes are TRBV4-1 and TRBJ2-1, with 14 bases lining up with TRBD2. Unmatched junction bases numbered 4, after V lost 0 bases and J lost 9 bases. CDR3 length: 16 residues. The germline V gene encodes CDR1 MGHRA and CDR2 YSYEKL. For the CDR3, the DNA is TGCGCCAGCAGCCAAGAAGGGACTAGCGGGAGTATTGAGCAGTTCTTC. This codes for CASSQEGTSGSIEQFF.

The CDR3: CAWSQTGGDTQYF. As DNA, the CDR3 is TGTGCCTGGAGCCAAACGGGAGGGGATACGCAGTATTTT. This chain joins TRBV30 and TRBJ2-3; 8 positions agree with TRBD2. Germline loops: CDR1 GTSNPN, CDR2 SVGIG (reference sequence). CDR3 length: 13 amino acids. After removal of 3 bases from V and 6 bases from J, the junction contained 5 bases not matched to a gene.

The V call is TRBV30, the J call TRBJ2-5, with TRBD1 matching 8 bases. The CDR3 length is 13 residues. Per germline, CDR1 GTSNPN and CDR2 SVGIG (reference sequence). Trimming cost V 5 bases and J 5 bases; bases outside gene matches: 7. CDR3 nucleotide sequence: TGTGCCTGGCATGCAGGGGGCGGGGAGACCCAGTACTTC. This sequence encodes CAWHAGGGETQYF.

This clone has just one count. The chain links TRBV5-1 to TRBJ2-1; D is unclear. Trimming removed 3 bases at V and 2 bases at J, with 12 bases between. Germline V CDR1 and CDR2: SGHRS, YFSETQ. The CDR3 extends over 15 amino acids. The CDR3 DNA reads TGCGCCAGCAGCTGGGCAATAGGAACCTACAATGAGCAGTTCTTC. This gives the protein CASSWAIGTYNEQFF.

The sample holds a few counts of this clone. This chain connects TRBV28 to TRBJ1-5, with 7 nucleotides matching TRBD1. Germline V gene sequence: CDR1 MDHEN, CDR2 SYDVKM. V was pared by 4 bases and J by 9 bases, with 12 bases of the junction left unmatched. This CDR3 is built from 15 residues. This CDR3 is CASSSPRQGARPQHF. The CDR3 DNA reads TGTGCCAGCAGTTCCCCCCGACAGGGTGCGCGGCCCCAGCATTTT.

This chain links TRBV4-2 with TRBJ1-1; D is perhaps TRBD1 (5 bases). Germline V CDR1 and CDR2: LGHNA, YNFKEQ. V gave up 4 bases and J gave up 7 bases, with 13 bases separating them. The CDR3 consists of 13 residues. CDR3: CASSPKTGHEAFF. As DNA, the CDR3 is TGTGCCAGCAGCCCGAAAACAGGACATGAAGCTTTCTTT.

This chain connects TRBV12-3 or TRBV12-4 to TRBJ2-1; D remains unclear. The germline V and J ends were trimmed by 2 bases and 9 bases, with 11 bases remaining between them. The length of the CDR3 is 13 residues. The CDR3 DNA reads as TGTGCCAGCAGTTTAACTCGCCTGAGTGAGCAGTTCTTC. This translates into CASSLTRLSEQFF.

The J gene is TRBJ2-2, the V gene TRBV25-1; a weak D match, TRBD2 (6 bases). Trimming cost V 8 bases and J 2 bases, with 15 bases left between them. The CDR3 runs to 15 residues. Germline V gene lookup returns CDR1 MGHDK and CDR2 SYGVNS. CDR3 residues: CASQTLGGNTGELFF. In DNA, the CDR3 is TGTGCCAGCCAGACCCTGGGGGGAAACACCGGGGAGCTGTTTTTT.

The gene calls are TRBV5-1 and TRBJ2-7; no definite D call. This CDR3 region has 14 residues. CDR1 is SGHRS, CDR2 YFSETQ, per germline. Trimming left V 0 bases short and J 3 bases short, with 10 bases between. This CDR3 is CASSLEIQFYEQYF. In nucleotides, the CDR3 is TGCGCCAGCAGCTTGGAAATACAATTCTACGAGCAGTACTTC.

This chain connects TRBV3-1 (or the pseudogene TRBV3-2) to TRBJ1-4; TRBD1 matches 7 bases. CDR1 and CDR2 from the germline V gene are LGHDT and YNNKEL (reference sequence). With 4 bases clipped from V and 0 bases from J, the junction kept 5 bases outside the gene matches. This CDR3 has 16 amino acids. CDR3 sequence (DNA): TGTGCCAGCAGCCCCGGACAGGATGCAACTAATGAAAAACTGTTTTTT. It translates to CASSPGQDATNEKLFF.

The V call is TRBV7-9, the J call TRBJ1-1; TRBD1 aligns across 8 bases. With 2 bases clipped from V and 4 bases from J, the junction kept 6 bases outside the gene matches. The CDR3 extends over 15 amino acids. CDR1 and CDR2 from the germline V gene are SEHNR and FQNEAQ (reference sequence). The CDR3 nucleotides read TGTGCCAGCAGCTTACACCTAGGACAGGGCACTGAAGCTTTCTTT. Residues: CASSLHLGQGTEAFF.

The chain recombines TRBV5-1 with TRBJ1-1; weak D call: TRBD1 (5 bases). The germline V and J ends were trimmed by 7 bases and 2 bases, with 24 bases remaining between them. This CDR3 contains 17 residues. Germline V lookup: CDR1 SGHRS, CDR2 YFSETQ. CDR3 coding DNA: TGCGCCAGCTCCGGATCTAACCTCGGGACTGGTAACACTGAAGCTTTCTTT. This sequence encodes CASSGSNLGTGNTEAFF.

This clone was detected once. The chain recombines TRBV28 with TRBJ2-3; TRBD2 aligns across 13 bases. This CDR3 region has 16 residues. V dropped 6 bases and J dropped 5; count of bases not matched to a gene: 8. CDR1 MDHEN and CDR2 SYDVKM come from the germline V gene. The CDR3: CASSLGLAGVRDTQYF. In nucleotides, the CDR3 is TGTGCCAGCAGCCTCGGACTAGCGGGAGTGAGAGATACGCAGTATTTT. The variable domain in full, completed from reference TRBV28 and TRBJ2-3, reads DVKVTQSSRYLVKRTGEKVFLECVQDMDHENMFWYRQDPGLGLRLIYFSYDVKMKEKGDIPEGYSVSREKKERFSLILESASTNQTSMYLCASSLGLAGVRDTQYFGPGTRLTVL.

The rearrangement joins TRBV2 to TRBJ1-2; D unresolved. The CDR3 extends over 12 amino acids. Germline V gene sequence: CDR1 SNHLY, CDR2 FYNNEI. V dropped 3 bases and J dropped 9 bases, with 11 bases sitting between them. Written as DNA, the CDR3 is TGTGCCAGCAGTGACCAGCCTAGGCGCTACACCTTC. Its translation: CASSDQPRRYTF.

The chain links TRBV29-1 to TRBJ2-5; possible D gene TRBD1, 6 bases. The ends were cut back, 4 bases at V and 5 bases at J, with 11 bases in the middle. The CDR3 loop spans 12 amino acids. Germline V CDR1 and CDR2: SQVTM, ANQGSEA. The CDR3 here is CSVAHREETQYF. The CDR3 DNA reads TGCAGCGTTGCGCACAGGGAGGAGACCCAGTACTTC.